This TCR beta chain was obtained from a study of cytomegalovirus exposure and HLA in healthy donors. Overall study context: Earlier work reported 110 million or so unique TCR beta sequences from some 180 million T cells. Study-level points and caveats: Most TCR beta V segments were productive about 87% or about 30% of the time in an earlier analysis.

Germline-derived CDR1 and CDR2 are LGHNA and YSLEER. This CDR3 contains 15 residues. Unmatched junction bases numbered 5, after V lost 0 bases and J lost 5 bases. Comments on this clone: Its antigen is undetermined.

The PCR contained 60 Vbeta and 13 Jbeta primers. TCRdb's table, derived via immunoSEQ multiplex PCR, lists solely in-frame clones and lacks some. The table for this sample gives some 180,000 clones. This TCR came from a man aged 25-45 years in good health and CMV-seronegative. The sequenced material came from PBMCs. The chain is built from TRBV4-3 and TRBJ2-7; TRBD2 matches at 9 bases. CDR3 coding DNA: TGCGCCAGCAGCCAAGACTTGCGGGGGGGCAACGAGCAGTACTTC. This sequence encodes CASSQDLRGGNEQYF.